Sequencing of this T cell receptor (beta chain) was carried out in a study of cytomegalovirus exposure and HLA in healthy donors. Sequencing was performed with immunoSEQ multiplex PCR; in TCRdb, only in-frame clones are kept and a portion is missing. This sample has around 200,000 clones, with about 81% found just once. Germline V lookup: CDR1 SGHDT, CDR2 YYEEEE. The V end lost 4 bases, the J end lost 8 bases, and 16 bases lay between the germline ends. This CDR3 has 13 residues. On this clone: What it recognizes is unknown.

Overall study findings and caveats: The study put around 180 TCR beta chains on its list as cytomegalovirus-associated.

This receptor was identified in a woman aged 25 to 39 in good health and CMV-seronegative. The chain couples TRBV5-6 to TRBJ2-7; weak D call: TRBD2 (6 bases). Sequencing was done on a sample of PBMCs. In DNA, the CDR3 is TGTGCCAGCAGCCGAGGGCGGGAATCGAAGCAGTACTTC. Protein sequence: CASSRGRESKQYF.